Reported below is one TCR beta chain. This sample is drawn from a study of blood T cell repertoires in COVID-19. The CDR3 is 16 residues long. CDR1 is SNHLY and CDR2 is FYNNEI in the germline V gene. V lost 8 bases and J 0 bases, leaving 16 bases between the germline ends. Generated by immunoSEQ multiplex PCR, the TCRdb table keeps only in-frame clones and is missing some. In the table there are tens of thousands of clones, 75% to 80% of which are singletons. The sample comprised peripheral blood. The origin of this receptor is a woman in her 70s with acute or convalescent COVID-19. The chain carries TRBV2 and TRBJ2-2; D possibly corresponds to TRBD2 (5 bases). This CDR3 reads CASSWRTGANTGELFF. Written as DNA, the CDR3 is TGTGCCAGCTCGTGGAGAACCGGGGCGAACACCGGGGAGCTGTTTTTT.